What follows describes a single T cell receptor beta chain. The entry originates in a study of blood T cell repertoires in COVID-19. Whole-study context: Samples of COVID-19 (acute and convalescent) were obtained from the United States, Italy and Spain. Nucleic acid was either cDNA or gDNA, and it came from T cells, B-cell-depleted T cells, or PBMCs.

Authors' analysis steps: Quantification of nucleated cells was approximated via reference gene primer amplification. Sequenced by immunoSEQ multiplex PCR; TCRdb stores in-frame clones only, minus some. V and J calls and clone size are as listed in that table; D and trimming were resolved from the DNA. The sample holds about 280,000 clones, 87% seen once. This CDR3 has 14 amino acids. Germline CDR1 reads MNHEY; CDR2 reads SVGEGT. Trimming shortened V by 2 bases and J by 5 bases, and 12 bases separated the two germline ends. The specimen sequenced was peripheral blood. J is TRBJ1-1 and V is TRBV6-2 or TRBV6-3; perhaps TRBD1 as D (6 bases). This sequence was found in a woman in her fifties or sixties who had recovered from COVID-19. The CDR3 region has the DNA TGTGCCAGCAGTTACGGCGGGGGCGGAACTGAAGCTTTCTTT. This sequence encodes CASSYGGGGTEAFF.